The sequence of this TCR beta chain was determined in a study of cytomegalovirus exposure and HLA in healthy donors. Study-wide findings and caveats: A few CMV-associated chains were confirmed in vitro to be specific for CMV antigens. Overall, roughly 170 TCR beta chains were annotated as cytomegalovirus-associated. The classifier reportedly diagnosed cytomegalovirus status with high sensitivity and specificity. In the 100 to 150 validation repertoires, just under 95% of cluster scores exceeded 0, per a later analysis.

The CDR3 is 15 residues long. Germline CDR1 is LNHDA and CDR2 is SQIVND (reference sequence). The ends lost 6 bases at V and 2 bases at J; junction bases unmatched: 6. As to this clone: What it binds is not known.

Generated by immunoSEQ multiplex PCR, the TCRdb table keeps only in-frame clones and is missing some. The table has fewer than 150,000 clones, about 91% seen once. Sequencing was done on a sample of PBMCs. V and J are TRBV19 and TRBJ2-3, with TRBD2 identical over 9 bases. The sequence came from a woman younger than 35 in good health and CMV-seropositive. The CDR3 protein is CASRALAGTTDTQYF. The CDR3 nucleotides are TGTGCCAGTAGGGCTCTAGCGGGGACCACAGATACGCAGTATTTT.